This TCR beta chain comes out of a study of control samples from healthy donors and cancer patients. Sequencing was performed with immunoSEQ multiplex PCR; in TCRdb, only in-frame clones are kept and a portion is missing. The sample comprises some 140,000 clones, roughly 92% of which are singletons, and 10% to 12% rests with the top ten. Germline V gives CDR1 MGHDK, CDR2 SYGVNS. Trimming took 6 bases from V and 0 from J, leaving 8 bases between them. This CDR3 region has 13 residues. This clone was detected only once. This TCR was recovered from a young man in good health. The chain recombines TRBV25-1 with TRBJ1-2, with D hard to call. The specimen sequenced was blood. CDR3 nucleotides: TGTGCCAGCAGCCTCGGGACTAACTATGGCTACACCTTC. It yields the protein CASSLGTNYGYTF.